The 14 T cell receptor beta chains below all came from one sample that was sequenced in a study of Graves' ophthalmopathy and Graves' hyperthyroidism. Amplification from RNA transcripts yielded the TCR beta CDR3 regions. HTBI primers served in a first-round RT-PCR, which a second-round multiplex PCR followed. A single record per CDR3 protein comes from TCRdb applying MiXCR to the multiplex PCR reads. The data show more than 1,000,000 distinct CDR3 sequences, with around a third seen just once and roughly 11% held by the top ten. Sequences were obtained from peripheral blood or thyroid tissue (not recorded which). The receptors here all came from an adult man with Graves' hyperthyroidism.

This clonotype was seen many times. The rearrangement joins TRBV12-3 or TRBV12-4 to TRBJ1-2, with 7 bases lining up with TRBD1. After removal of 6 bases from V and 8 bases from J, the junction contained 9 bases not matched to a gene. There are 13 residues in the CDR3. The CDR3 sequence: CASSDRDRRGYTF. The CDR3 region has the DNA TGTGCCAGCAGCGACAGGGATCGGCGCGGCTACACCTTC.

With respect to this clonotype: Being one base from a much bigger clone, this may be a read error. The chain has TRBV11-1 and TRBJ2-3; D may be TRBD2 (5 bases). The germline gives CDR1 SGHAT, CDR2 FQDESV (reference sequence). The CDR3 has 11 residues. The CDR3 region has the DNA TGTGCCAGCATCTTAAGCGGAGCACCCTATTTT. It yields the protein CASILSGAPYF.

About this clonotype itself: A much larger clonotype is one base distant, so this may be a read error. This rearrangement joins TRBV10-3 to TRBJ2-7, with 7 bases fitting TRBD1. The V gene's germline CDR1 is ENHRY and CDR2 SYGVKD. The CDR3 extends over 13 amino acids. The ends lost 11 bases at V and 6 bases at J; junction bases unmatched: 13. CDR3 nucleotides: TGTGCCGCATCCCCTGGGACAGTCTGCGAGCAGTACTTC. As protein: CAASPGTVCEQYF.

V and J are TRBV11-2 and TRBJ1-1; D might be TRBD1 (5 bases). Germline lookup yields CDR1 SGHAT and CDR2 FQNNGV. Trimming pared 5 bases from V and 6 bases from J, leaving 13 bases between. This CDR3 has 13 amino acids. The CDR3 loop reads CASSTGAEAEAFF. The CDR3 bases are TGTGCCAGCAGCACCGGGGCAGAAGCTGAAGCTTTCTTT.

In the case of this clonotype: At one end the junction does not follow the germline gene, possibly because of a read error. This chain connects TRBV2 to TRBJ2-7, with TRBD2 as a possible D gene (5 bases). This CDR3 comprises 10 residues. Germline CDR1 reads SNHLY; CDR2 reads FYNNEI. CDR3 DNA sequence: TGTGCCAGCAAAGACTACGAGCAGTGCTTC. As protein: CASKDYEQCF.

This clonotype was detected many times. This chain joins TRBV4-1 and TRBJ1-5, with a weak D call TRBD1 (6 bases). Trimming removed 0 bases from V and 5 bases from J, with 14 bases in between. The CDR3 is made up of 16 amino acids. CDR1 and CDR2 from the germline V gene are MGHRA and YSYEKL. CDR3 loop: CASSQDLWDMYQPQHF. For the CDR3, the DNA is TGCGCCAGCAGCCAAGATCTCTGGGACATGTATCAGCCCCAGCATTTT.

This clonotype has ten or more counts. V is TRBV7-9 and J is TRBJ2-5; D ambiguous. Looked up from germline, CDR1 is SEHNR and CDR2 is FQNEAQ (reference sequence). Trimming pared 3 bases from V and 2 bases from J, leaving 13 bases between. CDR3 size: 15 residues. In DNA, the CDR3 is TGTGCCAGCAGCTTCATTACACACTATCAAGAGACCCAGTACTTC. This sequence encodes CASSFITHYQETQYF.

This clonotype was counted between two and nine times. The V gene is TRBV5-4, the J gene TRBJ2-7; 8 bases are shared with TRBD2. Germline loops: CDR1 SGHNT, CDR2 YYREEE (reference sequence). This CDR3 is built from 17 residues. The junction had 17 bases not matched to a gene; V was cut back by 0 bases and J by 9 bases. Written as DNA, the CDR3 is TGTGCCAGCAGCTTGGGGGGCCCCGGAGCGGGAGCCCCTGTGCAGTACTTC. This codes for CASSLGGPGAGAPVQYF.

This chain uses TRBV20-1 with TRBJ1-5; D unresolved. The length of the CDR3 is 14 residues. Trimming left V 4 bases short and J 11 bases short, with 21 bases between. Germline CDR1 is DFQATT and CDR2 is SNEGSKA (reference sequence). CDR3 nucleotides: TGCAGTGCTATGATCGGTCCGGGGTACTCGACCCAGCATTTT. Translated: CSAMIGPGYSTQHF.

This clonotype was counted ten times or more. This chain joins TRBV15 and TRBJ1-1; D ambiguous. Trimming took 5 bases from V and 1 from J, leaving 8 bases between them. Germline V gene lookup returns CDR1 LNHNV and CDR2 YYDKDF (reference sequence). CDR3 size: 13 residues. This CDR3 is CATSARWNTEAFF. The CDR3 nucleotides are TGTGCCACCAGCGCCAGGTGGAACACTGAAGCTTTCTTT.

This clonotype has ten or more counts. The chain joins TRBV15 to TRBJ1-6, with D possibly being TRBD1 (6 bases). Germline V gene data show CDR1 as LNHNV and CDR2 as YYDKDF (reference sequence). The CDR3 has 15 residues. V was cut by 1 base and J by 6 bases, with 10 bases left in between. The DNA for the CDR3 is TGTGCCACCAGCAGAGGTCAGGACAGTAATTCACCCCTCCACTTT. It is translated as CATSRGQDSNSPLHF.

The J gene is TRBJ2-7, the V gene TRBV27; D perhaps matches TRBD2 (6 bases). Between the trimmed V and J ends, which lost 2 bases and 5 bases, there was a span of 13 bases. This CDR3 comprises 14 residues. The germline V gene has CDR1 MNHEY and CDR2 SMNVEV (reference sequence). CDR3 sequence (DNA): TGTGCCAGCAGTTTAAGTCAGGGAGGCAACGAGCAGTACTTC. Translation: CASSLSQGGNEQYF.

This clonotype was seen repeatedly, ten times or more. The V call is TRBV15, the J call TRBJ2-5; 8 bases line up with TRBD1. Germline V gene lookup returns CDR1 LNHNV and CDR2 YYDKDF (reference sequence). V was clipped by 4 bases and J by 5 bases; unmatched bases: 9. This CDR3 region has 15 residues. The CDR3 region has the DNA TGTGCCACCAGCATGGGACAGGCATTATGGGAGACCCAGTACTTC. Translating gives CATSMGQALWETQYF.

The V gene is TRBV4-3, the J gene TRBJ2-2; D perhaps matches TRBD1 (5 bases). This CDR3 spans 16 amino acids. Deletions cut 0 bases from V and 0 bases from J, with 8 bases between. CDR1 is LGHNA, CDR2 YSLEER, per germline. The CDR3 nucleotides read TGCGCCAGCAGCCAAGACTCCAGGGCGAACACCGGGGAGCTGTTTTTT. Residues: CASSQDSRANTGELFF.